One sample yielded the 13 T cell receptor beta chains listed below, sequenced in a study of CD8 T cells in Susac syndrome. RNA was extracted with the RNeasy kit, and a quantity of 0.5 to 1 ug was reverse transcribed using random hexamers. TCRdb fed the immunoSEQ multiplex PCR reads into MiXCR, producing one record per CDR3 protein. The table includes about 210,000 distinct CDR3 sequences, around 95% detected once. The sequenced sample was CD4+ T cells from PBMCs. Receptors were obtained from a human donor in good health.

This clonotype was picked up one time. No conserved phenylalanine or tryptophan is present at the end of the CDR3, so a read error is the likely explanation. The V gene is TRBV30, the J gene TRBJ1-3; unclear D gene. Deletions cut 1 base from V and 4 bases from J, with 2 bases between. This CDR3 is built from 11 residues. CDR1 is GTSNPN, CDR2 SVGIG, per germline (reference sequence). The CDR3 DNA sequence: TGTGCCTGGAGTGCAGGAAACACCATATATCTT. Protein: CAWSAGNTIYL.

The V call is TRBV3-1, the J call TRBJ2-7, with a tentative D call TRBD1 (5 bases). The ends were cut back, 3 bases at V and 6 bases at J, with 12 bases in the middle. Germline V gives CDR1 LGHDT, CDR2 YNNKEL (reference sequence). The CDR3 is made up of 13 amino acids. CDR3 sequence: CASSQELGVEQYV. CDR3 DNA sequence: TGTGCCAGCAGCCAGGAGTTAGGGGTCGAGCAGTACGTC.

The chain has TRBV12-3 or TRBV12-4 and TRBJ2-3; D uncertain. V was shortened by 1 base and J by 4 bases, with 6 bases between the two germline ends. This CDR3 is built from 13 residues. The CDR3 sequence is CASSLGYADTQYF. The CDR3 bases are TGTGCCAGCAGTTTAGGCTACGCAGATACGCAGTATTTT.

The chain is built from TRBV6-6 and TRBJ2-1; no definite D call. The V end was cut by 5 bases, the J end by 1 base, with 15 bases between. Germline-derived CDR1 and CDR2 are MNHNY and SVGAGI (reference sequence). The CDR3 runs 16 residues. CDR3: CASSRAVEPSYNEQFF. CDR3 in DNA: TGTGCCAGCAGTCGTGCGGTCGAACCATCCTACAATGAGCAGTTCTTC.

This chain uses TRBV29-1 with TRBJ2-3; D gene ambiguous. Germline CDR1 reads SQVTM; CDR2 reads ANQGSEA. CDR3 length: 12 amino acids. The V gene lost 5 bases and the J gene lost 6 bases, with 12 bases spanning the gap. The CDR3 is CSVLANYDTQYF. In nucleotides, the CDR3 is TGCAGCGTTTTGGCTAACTACGATACGCAGTATTTT.

This chain uses TRBV27 with TRBJ2-5, with 7 nucleotides matching TRBD2. The CDR3 runs 15 residues. Germline V gene sequence: CDR1 MNHEY, CDR2 SMNVEV (reference sequence). V was pared by 4 bases and J by 7 bases, with 12 bases of the junction left unmatched. CDR3 in DNA: TGTGCCAGCAGTTCAGGGACGGGGGGTATTGTGACCCAGTACTTC. This translates into CASSSGTGGIVTQYF.

This clonotype was picked up one time. The chain couples TRBV24-1 to TRBJ2-2, with D perhaps matching TRBD1 (6 bases). The CDR3 runs 13 residues. Trimming shortened V by 10 bases and J by 1 base, and 9 bases separated the two germline ends. The germline CDR1 and CDR2 sequences are KGHDR and SFDVKD. The DNA of the CDR3 is TGTGCCACAGGGGGACAGAACACCGGGGAGCTGTTTTTT. Translated, it gives CATGGQNTGELFF.

This chain joins TRBV7-9 and TRBJ2-7; either TRBD1 or TRBD2 may supply D (5 bases each). Looked up from germline, CDR1 is SEHNR and CDR2 is FQNEAQ (reference sequence). With 5 bases removed from V and 1 base from J, the gap between germline ends came to 18 bases. The CDR3 contains 16 residues. As DNA, the CDR3 is TGTGCCAGCAGCCCGATCGGGGTTAAGGGGTCCTACGAGCAGTACGTC. Its protein is CASSPIGVKGSYEQYV.

CDR3 region: CASSPLKETQYF. DNA for the CDR3: TGTGCCAGCAGCCCCCTAAAAGAGACCCAGTACTTC. This chain uses TRBV7-2 with TRBJ2-5; D unclear. The germline V gene encodes CDR1 SGHTA and CDR2 FQGNSA. With 5 bases removed from V and 3 bases from J, the gap between germline ends came to 7 bases. The CDR3 has 12 residues.

V is TRBV3-1 and J is TRBJ2-7; D may be TRBD1 or TRBD2 (5 bases each). Germline CDR1 and CDR2: LGHDT and YNNKEL (reference sequence). The CDR3 sequence is 13 residues long. V shed 1 base and J shed 7 bases, with 11 bases lying between them. CDR3 in DNA: TGTGCCAGCAGCCAAGCTAGCAGGGCAGAGCAGTACTTC. It codes for CASSQASRAEQYF.

The chain employs TRBV20-1 and TRBJ1-2, with a tentative D call TRBD1 (6 bases). V dropped 5 bases and J dropped 8 bases, with 18 bases sitting between them. The CDR3 has 13 amino acids. Germline assignment: CDR1 DFQATT and CDR2 SNEGSKA (reference sequence). The CDR3 DNA follows: TGCAGTGCTGGGCGACAGGTCACCCAAGGCTACACCTTC. Translating it yields CSAGRQVTQGYTF.

CDR3 sequence (DNA): TGTGCCAGCAGCGTAGCTACATCCTGGCAGTATGGCTACACCTTC. This codes for CASSVATSWQYGYTF. The V and J genes are TRBV9 and TRBJ1-2; D not resolved. Germline assignment: CDR1 SGDLS and CDR2 YYNGEE. The V gene lost 0 bases and the J gene lost 5 bases, with 14 bases spanning the gap. This CDR3 spans 15 amino acids.

V gene TRBV6-5 combines with J gene TRBJ2-1; 7 nucleotides agree with TRBD2. Germline V gene lookup returns CDR1 MNHEY and CDR2 SVGAGI. Losses at the gene ends were 6 bases for V and 9 bases for J; bases not matched to a gene: 8. The length of the CDR3 is 13 residues. The CDR3 region has the DNA TGTGCCAGCAGGGGCGGGAGCACGGCTGAGCAGTTCTTC. Its translation: CASRGGSTAEQFF.